The sequence of this T cell receptor beta chain was determined in a study of cytomegalovirus exposure and HLA in healthy donors. Study findings and constraints: There was a cluster of highly shared sequence variants that was likely a sequencing artifact. Compared with the approximately 700-donor mean, an Asian-associated ancestry cluster reportedly had fewer N-insertions, according to a later analysis. The records held CMV serostatus as the only immune exposure information. It was reported that TCR beta sequences correctly inferred the HLA-A and HLA-B alleles for most subjects.

V gave up 11 bases and J gave up 3 bases, with 16 bases separating them. This CDR3 region has 14 residues. Germline values: CDR1 MDHEN, CDR2 SYDVKM. The PCR was carried out with 60 Vbeta primers and 13 Jbeta primers. The assay was immunoSEQ multiplex PCR, and TCRdb's table has in-frame clones only and misses some. The sample consists of about 200,000 clones, about 80% of them appearing once. Of note for this clone: Antigen specificity is unknown.

This clonotype was obtained from a girl between 5 and 17 years old in good health and CMV-seronegative. The chain links TRBV28 to TRBJ1-4; perhaps TRBD1 as D (6 bases). Source material: PBMCs. Here the CDR3 DNA reads TGTGCCCTAGGACGGGACACCTCTAATGAAAAACTGTTTTTT. This encodes CALGRDTSNEKLFF.